This T cell receptor (beta chain) was captured by sequencing in a study of CD8 T cells in Susac syndrome. FACS enriched CD8+ TEMRA cells, while bulk CD8+ and CD4+ were negatively isolated. With random hexamers, reverse transcription was performed on about 0.5 to 1 ug of RNA. Amplification of TCR beta CDR3 across 54 Vbeta and 13 Jbeta was performed with immunoSEQ multiplex PCR. TCRdb called the immunoSEQ multiplex PCR reads again in MiXCR, with one record for every CDR3 protein. Of under 200,000 distinct CDR3 sequences listed, about 91% are singletons. The CDR3 spans 15 residues. Germline lookup yields CDR1 SGHVS and CDR2 FQNEAQ. V gave up 5 bases and J gave up 3 bases, with 17 bases separating them.

The J gene is TRBJ2-7, the V gene TRBV7-8, with D perhaps matching TRBD1 or TRBD2 (6 bases each). This TCR came from a human donor with Susac syndrome. Sequences were obtained from CD4+ T cells from PBMCs. The CDR3 protein is CASSLLGGFNYEQYF. As DNA, the CDR3 is TGTGCCAGCAGCCTCCTCGGGGGCTTCAACTACGAGCAGTACTTC.